Detailed here is one TCR beta chain. PCR was performed using 60 Vbeta and 13 Jbeta primers. Clones were read by immunoSEQ multiplex PCR, and TCRdb kept only the in-frame ones, dropping some. The data show about 200,000 clones, around four fifths seen once. The record originates from a study of cytomegalovirus exposure and HLA in healthy donors. Whole-study context: An analysis done earlier identified more than 90 million unique TCR beta sequences from about 179 million T cells.

Germline CDR1 and CDR2: SGHRS and YFSETQ. The CDR3 has 15 residues. The germline V and J ends were trimmed by 0 bases and 5 bases, with 14 bases remaining between them. The chain couples TRBV5-1 to TRBJ1-2, with D possibly matching TRBD1 (5 bases). This receptor was taken from a man aged 40-49 years in good health and CMV-seropositive. Source material: PBMCs. The CDR3 nucleotides read TGCGCCAGCAGCTTGGTTTTGGGGCCACCATATGGCTACACCTTC. Protein product: CASSLVLGPPYGYTF.